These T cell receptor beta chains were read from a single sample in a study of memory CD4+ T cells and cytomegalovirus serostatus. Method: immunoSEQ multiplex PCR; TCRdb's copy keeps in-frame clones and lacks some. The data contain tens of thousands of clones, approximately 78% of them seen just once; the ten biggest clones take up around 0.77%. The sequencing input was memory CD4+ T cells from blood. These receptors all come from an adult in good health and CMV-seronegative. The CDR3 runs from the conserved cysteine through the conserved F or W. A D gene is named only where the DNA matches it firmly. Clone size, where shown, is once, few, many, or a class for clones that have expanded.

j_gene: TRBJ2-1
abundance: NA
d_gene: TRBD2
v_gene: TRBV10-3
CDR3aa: CAISEPGLAGNIGEQFF
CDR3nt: TGTGCCATCAGTGAACCTGGACTAGCGGGGAACATCGGTGAGCAGTTCTTC

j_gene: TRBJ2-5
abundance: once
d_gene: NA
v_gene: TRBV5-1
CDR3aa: CASSPGLAVETQYF
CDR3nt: TGCGCCAGCAGCCCCGGTTTAGCTGTGGAGACCCAGTACTTC

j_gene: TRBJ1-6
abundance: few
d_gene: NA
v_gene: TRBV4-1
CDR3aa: CASSQDLVGGRVYNSPLHF
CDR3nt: TGCGCCAGCAGCCAAGATCTGGTTGGGGGGCGAGTCTATAATTCGCCCCTCCACTTT

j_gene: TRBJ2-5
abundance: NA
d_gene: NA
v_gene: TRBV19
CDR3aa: CASSPPGSPETQYF
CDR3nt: TGTGCCAGTAGTCCGCCAGGGAGTCCAGAGACCCAGTACTTC

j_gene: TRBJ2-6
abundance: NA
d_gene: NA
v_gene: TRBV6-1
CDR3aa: CASSEARSGANVLTF
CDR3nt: TGTGCCAGCAGTGAAGCGAGGTCTGGGGCCAACGTCCTGACTTTC

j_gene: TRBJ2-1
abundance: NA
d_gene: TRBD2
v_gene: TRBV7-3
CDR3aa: CASSVTSGVFEQFF
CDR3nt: TGTGCCAGCAGCGTAACTAGCGGGGTATTTGAGCAGTTCTTC

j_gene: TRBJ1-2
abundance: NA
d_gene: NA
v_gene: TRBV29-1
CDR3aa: CSVATVINYGYTF
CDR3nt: TGCAGCGTAGCCACAGTTATTAACTATGGCTACACCTTC

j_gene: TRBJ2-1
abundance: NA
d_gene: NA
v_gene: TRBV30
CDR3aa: CAWSETGLISYNEQFF
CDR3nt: TGTGCCTGGAGCGAAACAGGGCTGATCTCCTACAATGAGCAGTTCTTC

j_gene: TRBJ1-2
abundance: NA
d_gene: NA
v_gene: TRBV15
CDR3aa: CATSRAGTYGYTF
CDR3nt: TGTGCCACCAGCAGAGCTGGGACCTATGGCTACACCTTC

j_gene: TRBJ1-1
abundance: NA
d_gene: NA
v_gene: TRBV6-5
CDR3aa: CASSYLGVNTEAFF
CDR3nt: TGTGCCAGCAGTTATTTGGGTGTGAACACTGAAGCTTTCTTT

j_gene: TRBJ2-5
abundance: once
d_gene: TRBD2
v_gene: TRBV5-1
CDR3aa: CASSLALAGGLMETQYF
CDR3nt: TGCGCCAGCAGCTTGGCCCTAGCGGGGGGCCTGATGGAGACCCAGTACTTC

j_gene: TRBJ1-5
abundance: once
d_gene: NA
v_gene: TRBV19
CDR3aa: CASTFVFNSNQPQHF
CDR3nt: TGTGCCAGTACCTTTGTCTTTAATAGCAATCAGCCCCAGCATTTT

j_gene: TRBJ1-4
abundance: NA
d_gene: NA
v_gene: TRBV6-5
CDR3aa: CASSYRMGDEGEKLFF
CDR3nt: TGTGCCAGCAGTTACCGAATGGGGGACGAGGGTGAAAAACTGTTTTTT

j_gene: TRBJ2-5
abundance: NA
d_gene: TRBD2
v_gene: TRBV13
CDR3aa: CASSFLGTKRILPQETQYF
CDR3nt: TGTGCCAGCAGCTTCTTAGGGACTAAGAGGATTTTACCCCAAGAGACCCAGTACTTC

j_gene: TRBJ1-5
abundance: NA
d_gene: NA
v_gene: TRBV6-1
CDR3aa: CASRGTRTDQPQHF
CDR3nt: TGTGCCAGCAGGGGGACACGAACTGACCAGCCCCAGCATTTT

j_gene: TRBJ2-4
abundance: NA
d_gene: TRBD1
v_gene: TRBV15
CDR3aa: CATSRAGGAGNIQYF
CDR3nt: TGTGCCACCAGCAGAGCAGGGGGCGCAGGAAACATTCAGTACTTC

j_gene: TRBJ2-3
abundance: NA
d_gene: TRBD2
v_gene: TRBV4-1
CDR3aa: CASSQPVLAGGVDTQYF
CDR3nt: TGCGCCAGCAGCCAACCCGTACTAGCGGGGGGGGTAGATACGCAGTATTTT

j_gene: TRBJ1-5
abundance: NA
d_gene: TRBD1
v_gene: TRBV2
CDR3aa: CASSGLGTGLGVRQPQHF
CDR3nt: TGTGCCAGCAGTGGACTTGGGACAGGGTTGGGGGTAAGGCAGCCCCAGCATTTT

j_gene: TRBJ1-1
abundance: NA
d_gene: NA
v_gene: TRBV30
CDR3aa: CAWSRRAGRTF
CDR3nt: TGTGCCTGGAGTCGGAGGGCAGGGAGGACTTTT

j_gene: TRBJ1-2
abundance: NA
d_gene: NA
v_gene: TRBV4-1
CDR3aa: CASSLSLAGGYTF
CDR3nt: TGCGCCAGCAGCCTCTCGTTAGCGGGTGGCTACACCTTC

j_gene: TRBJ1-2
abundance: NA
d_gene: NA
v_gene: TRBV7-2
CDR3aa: CASSFRQNYGYTF
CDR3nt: TGTGCCAGCAGCTTCCGGCAGAACTATGGCTACACCTTC

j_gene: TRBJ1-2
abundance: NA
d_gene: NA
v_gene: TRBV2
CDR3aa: CASRISGDGYTF
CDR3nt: TGTGCCAGCAGGATTTCGGGTGATGGCTACACCTTC

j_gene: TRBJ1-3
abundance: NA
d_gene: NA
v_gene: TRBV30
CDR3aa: CAWTYDGRPGNTIYF
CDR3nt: TGTGCCTGGACCTATGACGGGAGGCCTGGAAACACCATATATTTT

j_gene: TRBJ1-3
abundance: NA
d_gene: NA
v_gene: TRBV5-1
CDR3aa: CASSLTSGVGNIIYF
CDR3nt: TGCGCCAGCAGCTTGACCTCAGGGGTGGGAAACATCATATATTTT

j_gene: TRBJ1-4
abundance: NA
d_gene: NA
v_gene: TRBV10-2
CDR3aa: CASSLRGREKLFF
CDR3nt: TGCGCCAGCAGTTTAAGGGGTCGGGAAAAACTGTTTTTT

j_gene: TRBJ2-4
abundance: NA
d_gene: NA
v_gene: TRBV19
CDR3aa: CASSTTGTKNIQYF
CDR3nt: TGTGCCAGTAGCACCACAGGGACCAAAAACATTCAGTACTTC

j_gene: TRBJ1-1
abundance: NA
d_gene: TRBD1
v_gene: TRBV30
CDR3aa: CAWRKDRGDTEAFF
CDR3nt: TGTGCCTGGAGAAAGGACAGGGGGGACACTGAAGCTTTCTTT

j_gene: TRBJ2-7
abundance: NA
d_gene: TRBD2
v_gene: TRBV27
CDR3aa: CASGGGGLSYEQYF
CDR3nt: TGTGCCAGCGGCGGCGGGGGGCTCTCCTACGAGCAGTACTTC

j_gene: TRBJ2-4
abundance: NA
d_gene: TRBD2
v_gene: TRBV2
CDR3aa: CASRVAGGIAKNIQYF
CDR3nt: TGTGCCAGCAGGGTAGCGGGGGGGATAGCCAAAAACATTCAGTACTTC

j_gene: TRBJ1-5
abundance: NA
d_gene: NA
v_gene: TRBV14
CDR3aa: CASSQESRGPQHF
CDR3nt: TGTGCCAGCAGCCAAGAATCGCGGGGGCCCCAGCATTTT

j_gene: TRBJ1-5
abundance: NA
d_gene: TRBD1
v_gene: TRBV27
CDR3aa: CASSQGQGARGNQPQHF
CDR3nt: TGTGCCAGCAGCCAGGGACAGGGGGCGCGGGGCAATCAGCCCCAGCATTTT

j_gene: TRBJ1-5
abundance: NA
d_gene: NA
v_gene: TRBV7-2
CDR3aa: CASSLLRNQPQHF
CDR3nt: TGTGCCAGCAGCTTATTAAGAAATCAGCCCCAGCATTTT

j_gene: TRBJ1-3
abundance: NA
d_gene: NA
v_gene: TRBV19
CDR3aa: CATRLSGSGNTIYF
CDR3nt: TGTGCCACCAGACTCTCGGGTTCAGGAAACACCATATATTTT

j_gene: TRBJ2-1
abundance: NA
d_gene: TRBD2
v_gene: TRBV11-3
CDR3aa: CASSLGFSGGDRNEQFF
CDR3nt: TGTGCCAGCAGCTTGGGTTTTAGTGGGGGGGATAGAAATGAGCAGTTCTTC

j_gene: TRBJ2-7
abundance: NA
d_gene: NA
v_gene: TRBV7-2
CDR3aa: CASSFSVSANEQYF
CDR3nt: TGTGCCAGCAGCTTTTCAGTTTCTGCTAACGAGCAGTACTTC

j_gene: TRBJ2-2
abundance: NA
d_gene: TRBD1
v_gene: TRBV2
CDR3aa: CASSQGGQETGELFF
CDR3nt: TGTGCCAGCAGTCAAGGGGGACAGGAAACCGGGGAGCTGTTTTTT

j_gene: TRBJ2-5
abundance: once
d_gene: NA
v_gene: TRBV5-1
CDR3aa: CASSLGGAQETQYF
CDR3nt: TGCGCCAGCAGCTTAGGCGGGGCTCAAGAGACCCAGTACTTC

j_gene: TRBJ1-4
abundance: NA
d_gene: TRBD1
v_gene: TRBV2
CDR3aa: CASRMDRTVGEKLFF
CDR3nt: TGTGCCAGCAGGATGGACAGGACGGTTGGAGAAAAACTGTTTTTT

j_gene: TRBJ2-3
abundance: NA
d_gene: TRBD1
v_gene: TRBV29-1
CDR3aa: CSVEDWTGALDTQYF
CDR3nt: TGCAGCGTTGAAGATTGGACAGGGGCACTAGATACGCAGTATTTT

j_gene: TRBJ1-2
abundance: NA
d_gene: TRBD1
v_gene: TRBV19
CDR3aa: CASSTITGQEIVSYGYTF
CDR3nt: TGTGCCAGTAGTACAATTACGGGACAGGAAATTGTTTCCTATGGCTACACCTTC

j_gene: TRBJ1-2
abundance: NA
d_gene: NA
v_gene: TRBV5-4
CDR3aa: CASSGQIESYTF
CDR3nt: TGTGCCAGCAGCGGCCAAATCGAGTCGTACACCTTC

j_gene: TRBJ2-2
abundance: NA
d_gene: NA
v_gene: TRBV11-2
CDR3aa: CASSLGGLRGSTGELFF
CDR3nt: TGTGCCAGCAGCTTAGGGGGTCTGCGTGGGAGCACCGGGGAGCTGTTTTTT

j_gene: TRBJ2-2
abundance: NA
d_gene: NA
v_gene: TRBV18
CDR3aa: CASSPRTITRGGGGELFF
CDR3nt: TGTGCCAGCTCACCCAGAACGATTACAAGGGGAGGCGGCGGGGAGCTGTTTTTT

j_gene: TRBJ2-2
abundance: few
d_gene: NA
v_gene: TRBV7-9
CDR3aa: CASSRDTGELFF
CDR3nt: TGTGCCAGCAGCAGGGACACCGGGGAGCTGTTTTTT

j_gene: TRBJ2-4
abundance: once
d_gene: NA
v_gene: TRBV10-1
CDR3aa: CASSESGAKNIQYF
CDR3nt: TGCGCCAGCAGTGAGTCGGGGGCCAAAAACATTCAGTACTTC